The 16 T cell receptor beta chains given below trace back to one sample, sequenced in a study of T-cell reconstitution after alpha-beta-depleted transplantation in children (dated by TCRdb to the mid-2010s). Library preparation employed PCR. Instrument used: Illumina HiSeq 2500. TCR library preparation used molecular barcoding, with unique molecular identifiers applied to normalize quantification of the TCRbeta repertoire. TCRdb itself trimmed the public reads at Q25 with fastp, ran MiXCR and retained productive beta chains. Records with the same CDR3 protein are collapsed into one entry carrying the most frequent genes and DNA. Across this sample there are about 350,000 distinct CDR3 sequences, with about an eighth seen only once. The ten largest clones add up to about 4.5% of the sample. Sequences were derived from PBMCs, sampled from the stem cell graft. These receptors all stem from a human donor who donated a stem cell graft to a child with Fanconi anemia.

The DNA for the CDR3 is TGTGCCAGAAGCCGTCGGGCGGGGTCCTACAATGAGCAGTTCTTC. Protein product: CARSRRAGSYNEQFF. This chain uses TRBV5-3 with TRBJ2-1; D is perhaps TRBD2 (6 bases). TRBV5-3 is assigned to the ORF class and has an uncertain function. This CDR3 is 15 amino acids long. Trimming cost V 4 bases and J 1 base, with 12 bases left between them.

This clonotype occurred many times. The chain couples TRBV5-1 to TRBJ2-1; D may be TRBD1 or TRBD2 (5 bases each). The CDR3 totals 14 residues. Germline CDR1 is SGHRS and CDR2 is YFSETQ. V was trimmed by 4 bases and J by 6 bases, leaving 14 bases between them. Here the CDR3 DNA reads TGCGCCAGCAGCCCCTTGCCGGGACCCAATGAGCAGTTCTTC. Translation gives CASSPLPGPNEQFF.

This clonotype came up a few times. The chain couples TRBV18 to TRBJ2-5, with TRBD1 identical over 10 bases. J lost 1 base, V lost 3 bases, and 2 bases had no gene match. Germline V gives CDR1 KGHSH, CDR2 LQKENI. The CDR3 runs to 15 residues. The CDR3 DNA is TGTGCCAGCTCACCTGGGACAGGGGCCCAAGAGACCCAGTACTTC. Encoded protein: CASSPGTGAQETQYF.

There are a few counts of this clonotype. The rearrangement uses TRBV12-3 or TRBV12-4 and TRBJ2-6, with 7 bases fitting TRBD1. This CDR3 is 18 amino acids long. Trimming cost V 5 bases and J 1 base; bases outside gene matches: 11. The CDR3 coding sequence is TGTGCCAGCAGTCCCATTGGACAGGTTCCTTCTGGGGCCAACGTCCTGACTTTC. Its translation is CASSPIGQVPSGANVLTF.

This clonotype was counted only a few times. The V gene is TRBV3-1, the J gene TRBJ1-2, with a tentative D call TRBD1 (6 bases). Germline assignment: CDR1 LGHDT and CDR2 YNNKEL (reference sequence). This CDR3 is built from 15 residues. V lost 3 bases, J lost 8 bases, and 19 bases lay in between. CDR3 bases: TGTGCCAGCAGCCAGAACACAGGGATTTCTGAGGGCTACACCTTC. It codes for CASSQNTGISEGYTF.

J is TRBJ2-5 and V is TRBV12-3 or TRBV12-4; D is possibly TRBD2 (5 bases). V shed 1 base and J shed 0 bases, with 9 bases lying between them. The CDR3 sequence is 15 residues long. CDR3: CASSLGRTDQETQYF. In DNA form, the CDR3 reads TGTGCCAGCAGTTTAGGGAGGACCGACCAAGAGACCCAGTACTTC.

This clonotype was found a few times. V and J are TRBV20-1 and TRBJ2-6, with D maybe TRBD1 (5 bases). The CDR3 is 18 amino acids. Germline V lookup: CDR1 DFQATT, CDR2 SNEGSKA (reference sequence). The germline V and J ends were trimmed by 0 bases and 0 bases, with 15 bases remaining between them. Here the CDR3 DNA reads TGCAGTGCTAGAGATCACAGGTCCCGTGACTCTGGGGCCAACGTCCTGACTTTC. Translating it yields CSARDHRSRDSGANVLTF.

The chain couples TRBV25-1 to TRBJ1-2; D is undetermined. The CDR3 extends over 14 amino acids. V gave up 4 bases and J gave up 4 bases, with 13 bases separating them. Germline CDR1 reads MGHDK; CDR2 reads SYGVNS. The CDR3 region has the DNA TGTGCCAGCAGTGGGGGTGAGGCAGTCTATGGCTACACCTTC. Its translation: CASSGGEAVYGYTF.

This clonotype showed up just a few times. The chain recombines TRBV5-1 with TRBJ2-1; a possible D gene is TRBD2 (6 bases). There are 13 residues in the CDR3. The V and J ends lost 5 bases and 5 bases respectively, with 11 bases between them. CDR1 and CDR2 (germline): SGHRS, YFSETQ. The DNA of the CDR3 is TGCGCCAGCAGATGGGAGGTAAACAATGAGCAGTTCTTC. Protein product: CASRWEVNNEQFF.

This sequence joins TRBV10-3 and TRBJ2-2; 9 bases fit TRBD1. This CDR3 is built from 16 residues. Germline V gene lookup returns CDR1 ENHRY and CDR2 SYGVKD. Losses at the gene ends were 6 bases for V and 0 bases for J; bases not matched to a gene: 5. The CDR3 loop reads CAIRDGQGSNTGELFF. CDR3 DNA: TGTGCCATCAGGGACGGACAGGGGTCGAACACCGGGGAGCTGTTTTTT.

The chain uses TRBV4-2 and TRBJ1-5; no clear D. V lost 0 bases and J lost 9, with 12 bases in between. Germline assignment: CDR1 LGHNA and CDR2 YNFKEQ. The CDR3 is made up of 14 amino acids. CDR3 sequence (DNA): TGTGCCAGCAGCCAAGATAGAGGATATGGGCCCCAGCATTTT. Residues: CASSQDRGYGPQHF.

V is TRBV7-2 and J is TRBJ1-2, with 7 positions matching TRBD1. The CDR3 runs to 14 residues. Germline V gene lookup returns CDR1 SGHTA and CDR2 FQGNSA. V lost 3 bases to trimming and J lost 6 bases; unmatched junction nucleotides: 7. The CDR3 is CASSFSDRRNGYTF. The CDR3 DNA reads as TGTGCCAGCAGCTTCTCGGACAGGAGGAATGGCTACACCTTC. The variable domain in full, completed from reference TRBV7-2 and TRBJ1-2, reads GAGVSQSPSNKVTEKGKDVELRCDPISGHTALYWYRQSLGQGLEFLIYFQGNSAPDKSGLPSDRFSAERTGGSVSTLTIQRTQQEDSAVYLCASSFSDRRNGYTFGSGTRLTVV.

This clonotype was seen many times. The V and J genes are TRBV12-3 or TRBV12-4 and TRBJ2-1, with D tentatively TRBD1 or TRBD2 (6 bases each). V shed 2 bases and J shed 6 bases, with 14 bases lying between them. This CDR3 is 15 amino acids long. The CDR3 nucleotides are TGTGCCAGCAGTTTATGGGGGGCCTCCCCCAATGAGCAGTTCTTC. Its protein is CASSLWGASPNEQFF.

This chain connects TRBV20-1 to TRBJ1-5; 8 bases map to TRBD1. V shed 7 bases and J 2 bases; nucleotides not matched to a gene: 7. The CDR3 totals 14 residues. CDR1 is DFQATT and CDR2 is SNEGSKA in the germline V gene (reference sequence). The CDR3 DNA sequence: TGCAGTGGAGCCGGGACAGGAGGCAATCAGCCCCAGCATTTT. It yields the protein CSGAGTGGNQPQHF.

The rearrangement joins TRBV5-1 to TRBJ2-3; TRBD2 is a possible D gene (5 bases). V was pared by 1 base and J by 2 bases, with 8 bases between. The CDR3 length is 14 residues. CDR1 is SGHRS and CDR2 is YFSETQ in the germline V gene. DNA for the CDR3: TGCGCCAGCAGCTTGCGGACTTACACAGATACGCAGTATTTT. Translating gives CASSLRTYTDTQYF.

This clonotype was detected a few times. The rearrangement joins TRBV6-1 to TRBJ1-2; D call uncertain. The V end lost 1 base, the J end lost 8 bases, and 11 bases lay between the germline ends. The germline V gene encodes CDR1 MNHNS and CDR2 SASEGT. The CDR3 is 13 amino acids. The CDR3 here is CASSEGLGSGYTF. CDR3 DNA: TGTGCCAGCAGTGAAGGGTTAGGAAGCGGCTACACCTTC.